Listed below are T cell receptor beta chains from one sample, sequenced in a study of blood T cell repertoires in COVID-19. TCRdb keeps only in-frame clones here, not all; method: immunoSEQ multiplex PCR. The sample lists about 180,000 clones, more than 75% seen once, with around 12% in the top ten. The specimen was peripheral blood. The receptors come from a woman aged 65 to 85 with COVID-19, enrolled during active disease. CDR3s include the opening cysteine and the closing phenylalanine or tryptophan. The D gene is left open where the match is weak. The size entry is marked missing in some rows and otherwise reads once, few, many or a size class.

D: TRBD1
length: 16
V: TRBV3-1/TRBV3-2
J: TRBJ2-2
size: NA
CDR3: CASSPRDRGYAGELFF
DNA: TGTGCCAGCAGCCCTCGGGACAGGGGTTACGCCGGGGAGCTGTTTTTT

D: TRBD2
length: 14
V: TRBV6-5
J: TRBJ2-7
size: once
CDR3: CASRPSGRTYEQYF
DNA: TGTGCCAGCAGACCTAGCGGAAGAACCTACGAGCAGTACTTC

D: NA
length: 15
V: TRBV5-4
J: TRBJ1-4
size: NA
CDR3: CASSPWGSYNEKLFF
DNA: TGTGCCAGCAGCCCTTGGGGCAGCTATAATGAAAAACTGTTTTTT

D: TRBD1
length: 13
V: TRBV7-2
J: TRBJ2-5
size: NA
CDR3: CASSLQGEETQYF
DNA: TGTGCCAGCAGCTTGCAGGGGGAAGAGACCCAGTACTTC

D: TRBD2
length: 16
V: TRBV19
J: TRBJ2-7
size: NA
CDR3: CASSRSGLAETYEQYF
DNA: TGTGCCAGTAGTAGATCGGGACTAGCTGAGACCTACGAGCAGTACTTC

D: NA
length: 15
V: TRBV30
J: TRBJ1-3
size: NA
CDR3: CAWSYIQGPGNTIYF
DNA: TGTGCCTGGAGTTACATACAGGGCCCTGGAAACACCATATATTTT

D: TRBD2
length: 13
V: TRBV6-2/TRBV6-3
J: TRBJ2-7
size: NA
CDR3: CASSRTRIYEQYF
DNA: TGTGCCAGCAGCCGGACTAGAATCTACGAGCAGTACTTC

D: TRBD2
length: 16
V: TRBV5-1
J: TRBJ2-3
size: NA
CDR3: CASSSLTSGKSDTQYF
DNA: TGCGCCAGCAGCTCTCTGACTAGCGGGAAATCAGATACGCAGTATTTT

D: NA
length: 13
V: TRBV12-3/TRBV12-4
J: TRBJ1-4
size: NA
CDR3: CASSLVWRPKLFF
DNA: TGTGCCAGCAGTTTGGTTTGGCGGCCTAAACTGTTTTTT

D: TRBD1
length: 15
V: TRBV11-2
J: TRBJ2-7
size: NA
CDR3: CASSPLGQASYEQYF
DNA: TGTGCCAGCAGCCCCCTCGGACAGGCCTCCTACGAGCAGTACTTC

D: NA
length: 15
V: TRBV14
J: TRBJ1-6
size: NA
CDR3: CASSQASQYNSPLHF
DNA: TGTGCCAGCAGCCAAGCATCACAGTATAATTCACCCCTCCACTTT

D: TRBD2
length: 17
V: TRBV19
J: TRBJ2-1
size: NA
CDR3: CASSVGLAGEGYNEQFF
DNA: TGTGCCAGTAGTGTGGGACTAGCGGGAGAGGGCTACAATGAGCAGTTCTTC

D: NA
length: 14
V: TRBV5-1
J: TRBJ2-3
size: NA
CDR3: CASSLLYREDTQYF
DNA: TGCGCCAGCAGCTTGCTTTACAGGGAAGATACGCAGTATTTT

D: NA
length: 15
V: TRBV19
J: TRBJ1-5
size: NA
CDR3: CASSIEWGGNQPQHF
DNA: TGTGCCAGTAGTATAGAGTGGGGAGGCAATCAGCCCCAGCATTTT

D: TRBD2
length: 15
V: TRBV29-1
J: TRBJ2-1
size: NA
CDR3: CSVGQTSGAYNEQFF
DNA: TGCAGCGTTGGGCAGACTAGCGGGGCATACAATGAGCAGTTCTTC

D: NA
length: 15
V: TRBV7-6
J: TRBJ2-3
size: NA
CDR3: CASSFPGYSTDTQYF
DNA: TGTGCCAGCAGCTTTCCAGGGTATAGCACAGATACGCAGTATTTT

D: TRBD1
length: 14
V: TRBV11-1
J: TRBJ2-7
size: NA
CDR3: CASSPQTGGHEQYF
DNA: TGTGCCAGCAGCCCCCAGACAGGGGGCCACGAGCAGTACTTC

D: NA
length: 15
V: TRBV28
J: TRBJ1-1
size: NA
CDR3: CASIWRGAVLTEAFF
DNA: TGTGCCAGCATATGGCGGGGGGCCGTATTGACTGAAGCTTTCTTT

D: NA
length: 14
V: TRBV5-4
J: TRBJ1-6
size: NA
CDR3: CASSTPSDNSPLHF
DNA: TGTGCCAGCAGCACGCCGTCGGATAATTCACCCCTCCACTTT

D: TRBD1
length: 15
V: TRBV9
J: TRBJ1-5
size: NA
CDR3: CASSVGTGQGQPQHF
DNA: TGTGCCAGCAGCGTAGGGACAGGGCAAGGTCAGCCCCAGCATTTT

D: NA
length: 14
V: TRBV27
J: TRBJ2-7
size: few
CDR3: CASSLFSGAYEQYF
DNA: TGTGCCAGCAGTTTATTCTCGGGGGCCTACGAGCAGTACTTC

D: NA
length: 15
V: TRBV5-6
J: TRBJ2-1
size: once
CDR3: CASSLGGRTYNEQFF
DNA: TGTGCCAGCAGCTTGGGAGGGCGAACCTACAATGAGCAGTTCTTC

D: TRBD1
length: 18
V: TRBV5-4
J: TRBJ2-3
size: NA
CDR3: CASSLARDRAPSTDTQYF
DNA: TGTGCCAGCAGCTTGGCCAGGGACAGGGCCCCGAGCACAGATACGCAGTATTTT

D: NA
length: 13
V: TRBV5-1
J: TRBJ2-4
size: NA
CDR3: CASSLAQENIQYF
DNA: TGCGCCAGCAGCTTGGCTCAGGAAAACATTCAGTACTTC

D: TRBD1
length: 17
V: TRBV30
J: TRBJ2-7
size: NA
CDR3: CAWSVGQGRWNSYEQYF
DNA: TGTGCCTGGAGTGTAGGACAGGGGCGGTGGAACTCCTACGAGCAGTACTTC

D: NA
length: 17
V: TRBV5-1
J: TRBJ2-3
size: NA
CDR3: CASSIFLLTGSTDTQYF
DNA: TGCGCCAGCAGCATCTTCCTACTGACTGGCAGCACAGATACGCAGTATTTT

D: TRBD1
length: 16
V: TRBV27
J: TRBJ1-2
size: NA
CDR3: CASSLFPGAGGSGYTF
DNA: TGTGCCAGCAGTTTATTTCCCGGGGCAGGGGGCTCCGGCTACACCTTC

D: NA
length: 13
V: TRBV6-5
J: TRBJ2-7
size: NA
CDR3: CASRDRTGPEQYF
DNA: TGTGCCAGCAGAGACAGAACAGGGCCCGAGCAGTACTTC

D: NA
length: 15
V: TRBV2
J: TRBJ1-2
size: NA
CDR3: CASRELGGFEYGYTF
DNA: TGTGCCAGCAGGGAGCTGGGGGGGTTCGAGTATGGCTACACCTTC